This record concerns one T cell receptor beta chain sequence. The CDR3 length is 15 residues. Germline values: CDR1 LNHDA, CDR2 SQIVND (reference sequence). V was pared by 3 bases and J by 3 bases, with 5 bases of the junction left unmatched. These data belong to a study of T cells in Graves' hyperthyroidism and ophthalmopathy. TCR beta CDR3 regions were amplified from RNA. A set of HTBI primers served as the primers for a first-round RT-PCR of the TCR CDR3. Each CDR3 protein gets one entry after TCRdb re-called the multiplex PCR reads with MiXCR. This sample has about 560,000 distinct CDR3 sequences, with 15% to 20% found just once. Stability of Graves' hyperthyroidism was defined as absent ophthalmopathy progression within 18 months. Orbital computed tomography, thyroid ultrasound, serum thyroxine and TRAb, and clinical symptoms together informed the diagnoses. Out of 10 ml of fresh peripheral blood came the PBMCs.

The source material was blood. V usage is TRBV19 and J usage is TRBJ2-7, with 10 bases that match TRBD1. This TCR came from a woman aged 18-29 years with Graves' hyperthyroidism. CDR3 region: CASSIDDRGLYEQYF. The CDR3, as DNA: TGTGCCAGTAGTATTGACGACAGGGGGCTCTACGAGCAGTACTTC.